This TCR beta chain was identified in a study of blood T cell repertoires in COVID-19. Per germline, CDR1 SEHNR and CDR2 FQNEAQ (reference sequence). The germline V and J ends were trimmed by 4 bases and 3 bases, with 6 bases remaining between them. The CDR3 spans 12 residues. TCRdb's table, derived via immunoSEQ multiplex PCR, lists solely in-frame clones and lacks some. The sample lists 99,000 or so clones; roughly four fifths were seen once. The source of this sequence is a woman over 75 with acute or convalescent COVID-19. The chain carries TRBV7-9 and TRBJ1-1; D gene uncertain. Specimen: peripheral blood. CDR3 sequence (DNA): TGTGCCAGCAGCTACAGTTACACTGAAGCTTTCTTT. Translating it yields CASSYSYTEAFF.